The 17 T cell receptor beta chains given below trace back to one sample, sequenced in a study of OX40 agonist ivuxolimab in advanced cancers. Method: immunoSEQ multiplex PCR; TCRdb's copy keeps in-frame clones and lacks some. The sample has approximately 30,000 clones; roughly 90% are singletons. The specimen comprised CD4+ or CD8+ T cells sorted from blood, sampled in a trial of the OX40 agonist ivuxolimab. These receptors all come from an adult with an advanced solid tumor such as melanoma, head and neck, liver or kidney cancer.

The rearrangement joins TRBV19 to TRBJ1-1; the D is unclear. This CDR3 is 13 amino acids long. V lost 1 base and J lost 7, with 10 bases in between. The V gene's germline CDR1 is LNHDA and CDR2 SQIVND (reference sequence). The CDR3 sequence: CASSIGPLVEAFF. The DNA for the CDR3 is TGTGCCAGTAGTATAGGCCCTTTGGTTGAAGCTTTCTTT.

The chain combines TRBV6-1 with TRBJ2-3; tentative D call: TRBD1 (6 bases). The CDR3 has 16 amino acids. The V and J ends lost 0 bases and 4 bases respectively, with 14 bases between them. Germline assignment: CDR1 MNHNS and CDR2 SASEGT. CDR3 sequence (DNA): TGTGCCAGCAGTGAAGCGGCTCCTGGGGGCGCAGATACGCAGTATTTT. This sequence encodes CASSEAAPGGADTQYF.

The chain couples TRBV13 to TRBJ2-7, with D tentatively TRBD2 (6 bases). The germline gives CDR1 PRHDT, CDR2 FYEKMQ (reference sequence). The CDR3 has 13 amino acids. V gave up 3 bases and J gave up 5 bases, with 11 bases separating them. The CDR3 DNA reads TGTGCCAGCAGCTTCAGGGAGGTCGACGAGCAGTACTTC. Amino acids: CASSFREVDEQYF.

CDR3 coding DNA: TGTGCCAGCAGCCAAGATCTAGCGGGCTACTCCTACGAGCAGTACTTC. Protein: CASSQDLAGYSYEQYF. The rearrangement links TRBV4-2 to TRBJ2-7; 8 positions agree with TRBD2. CDR3 size: 16 residues. Germline CDR1 reads LGHNA; CDR2 reads YNFKEQ. V was pared by 0 bases and J by 0 bases, with 4 bases of the junction left unmatched.

The rearrangement uses TRBV15 and TRBJ1-5; 7 nucleotides agree with TRBD1. Germline lookup yields CDR1 LNHNV and CDR2 YYDKDF (reference sequence). Trimming took 0 bases from V and 5 from J; bases not matched to a gene: 13. This CDR3 is built from 18 residues. In DNA form, the CDR3 reads TGTGCCACCAGCAGAGATCTATTATTTGACAGGGTTGATCAGCCCCAGCATTTT. Protein: CATSRDLLFDRVDQPQHF.

The chain carries TRBV4-3 and TRBJ2-7, with 7 positions matching TRBD1. Germline V gene lookup returns CDR1 LGHNA and CDR2 YSLEER. This CDR3 has 14 amino acids. The V segment lost 0 bases and the J segment 4 bases; nucleotides outside the gene matches: 3. The CDR3 nucleotides read TGCGCCAGCAGCCAAGACAGGGGGTCATACGAGCAGTACTTC. The encoded protein is CASSQDRGSYEQYF.

A note on this clone: One junction end disagrees with the germline gene, perhaps due to a read error. This chain links TRBV2 with TRBJ2-7; weak D call: TRBD1 (6 bases). Germline V CDR1 and CDR2: SNHLY, FYNNEI. CDR3 length equals 11 residues. The CDR3 protein is CASSAAADSSF. As DNA, the CDR3 is TGTGCCAGCAGTGCCGCTGCGGACAGCTCGTTC. Full variable domain (rest looked up from reference TRBV2 and TRBJ2-7): EPEVTQTPSHQVTQMGQEVILRCVPISNHLYFYWYRQILGQKVEFLVSFYNNEISEKSEIFDDQFSVERPDGSNFTLKIRSTKLEDSAMYFCASSAAADSSFGPGTRLTVT.

This clone occurred once. This rearrangement joins TRBV7-9 to TRBJ1-4; D is unresolved. Trimming pared 4 bases from V and 6 bases from J, leaving 6 bases between. Per the germline V gene, CDR1 is SEHNR and CDR2 is FQNEAQ (reference sequence). This CDR3 contains 12 residues. The CDR3 DNA reads TGTGCCAGCAGCTGGGAGGATGAAAAACTGTTTTTT. Translation: CASSWEDEKLFF.

The V and J genes are TRBV15 and TRBJ2-5, with 8 nucleotides matching TRBD1. The CDR3 spans 15 residues. Germline assignment: CDR1 LNHNV and CDR2 YYDKDF (reference sequence). The J segment lost 4 bases and the V segment lost 0 bases, leaving 4 bases of the junction unmatched. The CDR3 DNA sequence: TGTGCCACCAGCAGAGAATCGACAGGGGTAGAGACCCAGTACTTC. Its translation is CATSRESTGVETQYF. Full variable domain (outside the CDR3, taken from reference TRBV15 and TRBJ2-5): DAMVIQNPRYQVTQFGKPVTLSCSQTLNHNVMYWYQQKSSQAPKLLFHYYDKDFNNEADTPDNFQSRRPNTSFCFLDIRSPGLGDTAMYLCATSRESTGVETQYFGPGTRLLVL.

In this sample, this clone turned up once. The V gene is TRBV5-6, the J gene TRBJ2-7, with D possibly matching TRBD1 (5 bases). Germline CDR1 SGHDT, CDR2 YYEEEE. There are 16 residues in the CDR3. Between the trimmed V and J ends, which lost 2 bases and 3 bases, there was a span of 18 bases. The CDR3, as DNA: TGTGCCAGCAGCTTCGGTACAGGAGAATCCCACTACGAGCAGTACTTC. It specifies CASSFGTGESHYEQYF. Full variable domain (missing parts from reference TRBV5-6 and TRBJ2-7): DAGVTQSPTHLIKTRGQQVTLRCSPKSGHDTVSWYQQALGQGPQFIFQYYEEEERQRGNFPDRFSGHQFPNYSSELNVNALLLGDSALYLCASSFGTGESHYEQYFGPGTRLTVT.

The V call is TRBV27, the J call TRBJ1-4; D is uncertain. The V gene's germline CDR1 is MNHEY and CDR2 SMNVEV (reference sequence). Trimming pared 4 bases from V and 11 bases from J, leaving 11 bases between. The CDR3 has 12 residues. In DNA form, the CDR3 reads TGTGCCAGCAGTTACCCCGGAGGGAAACTGTTTTTT. Amino acids: CASSYPGGKLFF.

This chain joins TRBV5-1 and TRBJ1-1; 7 nucleotides align to TRBD1. Germline trimming cut 3 bases from V and 1 base from J; bases unmatched to any gene: 3. CDR1 SGHRS and CDR2 YFSETQ come from the germline V gene. The CDR3 is made up of 14 amino acids. The CDR3 sequence: CASSSWTGNTEAFF. In DNA form, the CDR3 reads TGCGCCAGCAGCTCTTGGACAGGGAACACTGAAGCTTTCTTT.

The rearrangement uses TRBV13 and TRBJ2-1, with D possibly matching TRBD1 (5 bases). With 0 bases removed from V and 0 bases from J, the gap between germline ends came to 12 bases. This CDR3 has 17 residues. From germline, CDR1 is PRHDT and CDR2 FYEKMQ (reference sequence). CDR3 sequence reads: CASSLGTVKSSYNEQFF. DNA for the CDR3: TGTGCCAGCAGCTTAGGGACAGTGAAAAGCTCCTACAATGAGCAGTTCTTC.

The chain joins TRBV11-2 to TRBJ1-4; 8 bases match TRBD1. The ends lost 0 bases at V and 4 bases at J; junction bases unmatched: 7. Germline loops: CDR1 SGHAT, CDR2 FQNNGV. The CDR3 extends over 17 amino acids. CDR3 sequence (DNA): TGTGCCAGCAGCTTAGAGACCCAGGGGGCATATAATGAAAAACTGTTTTTT. Protein product: CASSLETQGAYNEKLFF.

This sequence joins TRBV6-5 and TRBJ1-6, with D uncertain. The CDR3 contains 12 residues. Deletions cut 2 bases from V and 9 bases from J, with 5 bases between. Germline V gene sequence: CDR1 MNHEY, CDR2 SVGAGI. CDR3: CASSYEGSPLHF. The CDR3 coding sequence is TGTGCCAGCAGTTACGAGGGTTCACCCCTCCACTTT.

The gene calls are TRBV5-5 and TRBJ2-1; no reliable D call. The CDR3 has 14 residues. The germline gives CDR1 SGHKS, CDR2 YYEKEE (reference sequence). V shed 0 bases and J shed 8 bases, with 12 bases lying between them. The CDR3 DNA is TGTGCCAGCAGCTTGGACAGTGGAATCGATGAGCAGTTCTTC. It translates to CASSLDSGIDEQFF.

This clone was counted many times. This chain uses TRBV10-1 with TRBJ2-7, with D possibly TRBD1 on 6 matching bases. In germline, CDR1 is WNHNN, CDR2 SYGVQD (reference sequence). The CDR3 extends over 15 amino acids. Trimming shortened V by 8 bases and J by 3 bases, and 20 bases separated the two germline ends. The CDR3 bases are TGCGCCAGCCGCCCCCGAAGGACAGCTGGCTACGAGCAGTACTTC. Translated, it gives CASRPRRTAGYEQYF.